The sequence of this T cell receptor beta chain was determined in a study of Ad26.COV2.S vaccination and SARS-CoV-2 variants. As for treatment: some 19 received Ad26.COV2.S at low or high dose, single or two shots; roughly five received placebo; per-sample allocation not given. Specimen acquisition occurred on day 63 following the initial vaccine or placebo injection. Libraries were prepared by immunoSEQ multiplex PCR; TCRdb keeps only in-frame clonotypes and omits some of them. The sample consists of approximately 400,000 clones, around 82% of them appearing once. V gave up 10 bases and J gave up 3 bases; unmatched junction bases: 3. This CDR3 spans 13 amino acids.

Sequencing was performed on peripheral blood, taken in a trial of Ad26.COV2.S vaccine versus placebo. The chain uses TRBV12-3 or TRBV12-4 and TRBJ2-1; 10 bases agree with TRBD2. This TCR was sampled from a person aged 18-65 years who received the Ad26.COV2.S COVID-19 vaccine or a placebo. The CDR3 loop reads CATRTSGYNEQFF. CDR3 sequence (DNA): TGTGCCACCCGGACTAGCGGCTACAATGAGCAGTTCTTC.